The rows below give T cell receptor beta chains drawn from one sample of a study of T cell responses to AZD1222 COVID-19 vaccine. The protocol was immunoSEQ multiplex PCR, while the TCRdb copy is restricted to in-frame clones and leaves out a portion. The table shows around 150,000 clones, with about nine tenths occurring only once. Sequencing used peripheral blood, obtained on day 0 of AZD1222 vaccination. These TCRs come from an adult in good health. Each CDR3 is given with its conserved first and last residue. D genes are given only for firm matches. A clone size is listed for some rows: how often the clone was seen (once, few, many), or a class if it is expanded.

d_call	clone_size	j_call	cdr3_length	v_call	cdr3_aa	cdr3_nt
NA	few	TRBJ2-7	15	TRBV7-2	CASSLRLPGIYEQYF	TGTGCCAGCAGCCTCCGACTCCCCGGGATCTACGAGCAGTACTTC
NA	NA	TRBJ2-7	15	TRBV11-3	CASSLNAGFNYEQYF	TGTGCCAGCAGCTTAAACGCGGGCTTCAACTACGAGCAGTACTTC
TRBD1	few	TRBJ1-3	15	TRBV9	CASSVAGGMGNTIYF	TGTGCCAGCAGCGTCGCAGGGGGAATGGGAAACACCATATATTTT
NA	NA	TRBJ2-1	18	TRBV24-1	CATSDSGQGGVLSDEQFF	TGTGCCACCAGTGACTCTGGGCAGGGGGGGGTTTTGTCCGATGAGCAGTTCTTC
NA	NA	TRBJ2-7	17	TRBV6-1	CASSGIRSAGSLYEQYF	TGTGCCAGCAGTGGGATTAGGTCGGCGGGCTCCCTCTACGAGCAGTACTTC
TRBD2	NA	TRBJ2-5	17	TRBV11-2	CASSLRLAGGIQETQYF	TGTGCCAGCAGCTTAAGACTAGCGGGGGGAATCCAAGAGACCCAGTACTTC
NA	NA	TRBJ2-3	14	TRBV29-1	CSVEWVGGTDTQYF	TGCAGCGTTGAATGGGTGGGGGGCACAGATACGCAGTATTTT
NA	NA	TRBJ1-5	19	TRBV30	CAWSVRRGVAINSNQPQHF	TGTGCCTGGAGTGTACGTAGAGGGGTGGCGATTAATAGCAATCAGCCCCAGCATTTT
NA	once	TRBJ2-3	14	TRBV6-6	CASSYETATDTQYF	TGTGCCAGCAGTTACGAGACGGCCACAGATACGCAGTATTTT
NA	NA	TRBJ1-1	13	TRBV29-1	CSVERGAHTEAFF	TGCAGCGTTGAACGGGGGGCGCACACTGAAGCTTTCTTT
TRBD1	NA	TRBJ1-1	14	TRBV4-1	CASSRYRGNTEAFF	TGCGCCAGCAGCCGATACAGGGGGAACACTGAAGCTTTCTTT
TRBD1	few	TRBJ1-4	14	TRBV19	CASRLGQAGEKLFF	TGTGCCAGTCGACTAGGACAGGCTGGTGAAAAACTGTTTTTT
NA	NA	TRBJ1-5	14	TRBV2	CASSADMVNQPQHF	TGTGCCAGCAGCGCAGACATGGTTAATCAGCCCCAGCATTTT
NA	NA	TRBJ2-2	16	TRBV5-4	CASSLVQGPTTGELFF	TGTGCCAGCAGCTTGGTGCAGGGCCCCACCACCGGGGAGCTGTTTTTT
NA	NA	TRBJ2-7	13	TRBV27	CASGPGQAYEQYF	TGTGCCAGCGGCCCTGGTCAGGCCTACGAGCAGTACTTC
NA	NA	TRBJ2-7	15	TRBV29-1	CSVALRVTVSGEQYF	TGCAGCGTGGCCCTGAGGGTAACGGTCTCGGGCGAGCAGTACTTC
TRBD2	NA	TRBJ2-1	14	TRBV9	CASSVNPTSGEQFF	TGTGCCAGCAGCGTAAATCCGACTAGCGGTGAGCAGTTCTTC
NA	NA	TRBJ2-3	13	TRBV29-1	CSVEHGNADTQYF	TGCAGCGTTGAACACGGGAACGCAGATACGCAGTATTTT
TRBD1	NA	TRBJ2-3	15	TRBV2	CASWDRGGPTDTQYF	TGTGCCAGTTGGGACAGGGGAGGGCCCACAGATACGCAGTATTTT
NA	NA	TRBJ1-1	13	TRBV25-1	CASSDPSGPEAFF	TGTGCCAGCAGTGACCCCTCGGGACCTGAAGCTTTCTTT
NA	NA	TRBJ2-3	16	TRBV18	CASSRLTSFGTDTQYF	TGTGCCAGCTCACGACTCACTAGCTTTGGCACAGATACGCAGTATTTT
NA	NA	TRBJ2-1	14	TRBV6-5	CATSLWGARNEQFF	TGTGCCACCTCCTTATGGGGGGCTCGTAATGAGCAGTTCTTC
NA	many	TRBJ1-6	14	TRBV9	CASSVAWGERPLHF	TGTGCCAGCAGCGTAGCTTGGGGGGAACGACCCCTCCACTTT
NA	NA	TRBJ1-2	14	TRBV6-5	CASRGDSRAYGYTF	TGTGCCAGCAGGGGGGACTCCCGTGCCTATGGCTACACCTTC
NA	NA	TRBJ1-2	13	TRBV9	CASSQGTNYGYTF	TGTGCCAGCAGTCAGGGGACGAACTATGGCTACACCTTC
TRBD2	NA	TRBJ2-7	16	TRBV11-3	CASSRGGLAGGGEQYF	TGTGCCAGCAGCCGAGGCGGGCTAGCGGGAGGTGGTGAGCAGTACTTC
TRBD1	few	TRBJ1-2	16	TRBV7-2	CASSVQQGLQGGGYTF	TGTGCCAGCAGCGTACAACAGGGGCTCCAAGGGGGTGGCTACACCTTC
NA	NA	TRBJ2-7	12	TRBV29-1	CSVEFRDYEQYF	TGCAGCGTTGAATTCCGCGATTACGAGCAGTACTTC
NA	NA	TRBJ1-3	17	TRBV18	CASSASGAEGLGNTIYF	TGTGCCAGCTCCGCCTCCGGGGCCGAGGGGCTCGGAAACACCATATATTTT
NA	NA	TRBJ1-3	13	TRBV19	CASRTRVGNTIYF	TGTGCCAGTAGAACAAGGGTCGGAAACACCATATATTTT
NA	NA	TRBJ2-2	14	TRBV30	CAWSENRDTGELFF	TGTGCCTGGAGTGAAAACAGGGATACCGGGGAGCTGTTTTTT
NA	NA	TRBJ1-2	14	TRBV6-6	CASTDDILFYGYTF	TGTGCCAGCACCGACGACATTCTCTTCTATGGCTACACCTTC
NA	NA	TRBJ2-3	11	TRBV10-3	CAISEGDTQYF	TGTGCCATCAGCGAGGGAGATACGCAGTATTTT
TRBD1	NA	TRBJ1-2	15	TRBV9	CASSVAGTGGGGYTF	TGTGCCAGCAGCGTAGCTGGGACAGGGGGGGGTGGCTACACCTTC
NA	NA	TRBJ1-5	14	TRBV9	CASSVGGGDQPQHF	TGTGCCAGCAGCGTGGGAGGGGGGGATCAGCCCCAGCATTTT
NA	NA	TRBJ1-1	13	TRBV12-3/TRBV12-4	CASSLSTGKTAFF	TGTGCCAGCAGTTTATCTACAGGGAAGACAGCTTTCTTT
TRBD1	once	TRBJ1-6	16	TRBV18	CASSPGGRQGTSPLHF	TGTGCCAGCTCCCCAGGGGGGAGACAGGGTACCTCACCCCTCCACTTT
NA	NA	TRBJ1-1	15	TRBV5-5	CASSLKGGFSTEAFF	TGTGCCAGCAGCTTGAAAGGGGGATTTTCCACTGAAGCTTTCTTT
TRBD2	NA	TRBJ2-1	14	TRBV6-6	CASSTGLVYGEQFF	TGTGCCAGCAGTACGGGACTAGTTTACGGCGAGCAGTTCTTC
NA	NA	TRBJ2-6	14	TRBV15	CATSKESGANVLTF	TGTGCCACCAGCAAGGAGTCTGGGGCCAACGTCCTGACTTTC
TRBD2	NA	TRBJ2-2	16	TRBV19	CASSLAGGSGIGELFF	TGTGCCAGTAGTCTAGCGGGTGGAAGCGGAATTGGGGAGCTGTTTTTT
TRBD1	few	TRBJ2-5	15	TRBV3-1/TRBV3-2	CASSQEGQGLETQYF	TGTGCCAGCAGCCAGGAGGGACAGGGGTTAGAGACCCAGTACTTC
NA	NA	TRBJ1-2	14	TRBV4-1	CASSHSDGSGGYTF	TGCGCCAGCAGCCATTCCGACGGCTCAGGAGGCTACACCTTC
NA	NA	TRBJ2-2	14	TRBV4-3	CASSQDLEGGELFF	TGCGCCAGCAGCCAAGATTTAGAGGGCGGGGAGCTGTTTTTT
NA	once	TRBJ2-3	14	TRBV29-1	CSVANPSSTDTQYF	TGCAGCGTTGCCAATCCTTCTAGCACAGATACGCAGTATTTT
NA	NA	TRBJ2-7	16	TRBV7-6	CASSLVSSGGMYEQYF	TGTGCCAGCAGCTTAGTGTCGAGCGGAGGCATGTACGAGCAGTACTTC
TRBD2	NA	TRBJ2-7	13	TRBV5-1	CASSPSGEYEQYF	TGCGCCAGCAGCCCTAGCGGGGAGTACGAGCAGTACTTC
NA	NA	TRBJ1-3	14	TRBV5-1	CASSPTTSGNTIYF	TGCGCCAGCAGCCCGACTACCTCTGGAAACACCATATATTTT
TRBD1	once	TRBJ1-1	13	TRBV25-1	CASSGQGATEAFF	TGTGCCAGCAGTGGACAGGGGGCAACTGAAGCTTTCTTT
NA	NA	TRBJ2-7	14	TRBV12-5	CASGPDNQNYEQYF	TGTGCTAGTGGTCCAGACAACCAAAACTACGAGCAGTACTTC
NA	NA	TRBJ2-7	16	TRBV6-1	CASSEGWGQGVYEQYF	TGTGCCAGCAGTGAGGGTTGGGGGCAGGGCGTGTACGAGCAGTACTTC
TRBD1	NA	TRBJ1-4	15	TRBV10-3	CAISESTGGKEKLFF	TGTGCCATCAGTGAGTCTACAGGGGGAAAGGAAAAACTGTTTTTT
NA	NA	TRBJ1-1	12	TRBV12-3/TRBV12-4	CASTETPVQAFF	TGTGCCAGCACCGAGACACCAGTGCAAGCTTTCTTT